The following is a T cell receptor (beta chain) sequence with its context. Its antigen is undetermined. The data were taken from a study of PD-L1 blockade in urothelial cancer. The CDR3 consists of 14 residues. Germline V gene sequence: CDR1 SGHRS, CDR2 YFSETQ. After removal of 0 bases from V and 2 bases from J, the junction contained 1 base not matched to a gene. Broader study findings: Survival was better when pretreatment blood TCR clonality fell below the median.

Some clones are missing from TCRdb's copy, which holds only in-frame ones; the method was immunoSEQ multiplex PCR. Among some 40,000 clones listed, about 88% were seen once. Time point defined: pretreatment peripheral blood. The gene calls are TRBV5-1 and TRBJ2-7; 8 nucleotides agree with TRBD2. This receptor was obtained from a donor aged 40 or over with urothelial cancer. Sequencing was performed on PBMCs, taken around atezolizumab (anti-PD-L1) treatment. The CDR3 here is CASSLAGGAYEQYF. As DNA, the CDR3 is TGCGCCAGCAGCTTGGCCGGGGGGGCCTACGAGCAGTACTTC.